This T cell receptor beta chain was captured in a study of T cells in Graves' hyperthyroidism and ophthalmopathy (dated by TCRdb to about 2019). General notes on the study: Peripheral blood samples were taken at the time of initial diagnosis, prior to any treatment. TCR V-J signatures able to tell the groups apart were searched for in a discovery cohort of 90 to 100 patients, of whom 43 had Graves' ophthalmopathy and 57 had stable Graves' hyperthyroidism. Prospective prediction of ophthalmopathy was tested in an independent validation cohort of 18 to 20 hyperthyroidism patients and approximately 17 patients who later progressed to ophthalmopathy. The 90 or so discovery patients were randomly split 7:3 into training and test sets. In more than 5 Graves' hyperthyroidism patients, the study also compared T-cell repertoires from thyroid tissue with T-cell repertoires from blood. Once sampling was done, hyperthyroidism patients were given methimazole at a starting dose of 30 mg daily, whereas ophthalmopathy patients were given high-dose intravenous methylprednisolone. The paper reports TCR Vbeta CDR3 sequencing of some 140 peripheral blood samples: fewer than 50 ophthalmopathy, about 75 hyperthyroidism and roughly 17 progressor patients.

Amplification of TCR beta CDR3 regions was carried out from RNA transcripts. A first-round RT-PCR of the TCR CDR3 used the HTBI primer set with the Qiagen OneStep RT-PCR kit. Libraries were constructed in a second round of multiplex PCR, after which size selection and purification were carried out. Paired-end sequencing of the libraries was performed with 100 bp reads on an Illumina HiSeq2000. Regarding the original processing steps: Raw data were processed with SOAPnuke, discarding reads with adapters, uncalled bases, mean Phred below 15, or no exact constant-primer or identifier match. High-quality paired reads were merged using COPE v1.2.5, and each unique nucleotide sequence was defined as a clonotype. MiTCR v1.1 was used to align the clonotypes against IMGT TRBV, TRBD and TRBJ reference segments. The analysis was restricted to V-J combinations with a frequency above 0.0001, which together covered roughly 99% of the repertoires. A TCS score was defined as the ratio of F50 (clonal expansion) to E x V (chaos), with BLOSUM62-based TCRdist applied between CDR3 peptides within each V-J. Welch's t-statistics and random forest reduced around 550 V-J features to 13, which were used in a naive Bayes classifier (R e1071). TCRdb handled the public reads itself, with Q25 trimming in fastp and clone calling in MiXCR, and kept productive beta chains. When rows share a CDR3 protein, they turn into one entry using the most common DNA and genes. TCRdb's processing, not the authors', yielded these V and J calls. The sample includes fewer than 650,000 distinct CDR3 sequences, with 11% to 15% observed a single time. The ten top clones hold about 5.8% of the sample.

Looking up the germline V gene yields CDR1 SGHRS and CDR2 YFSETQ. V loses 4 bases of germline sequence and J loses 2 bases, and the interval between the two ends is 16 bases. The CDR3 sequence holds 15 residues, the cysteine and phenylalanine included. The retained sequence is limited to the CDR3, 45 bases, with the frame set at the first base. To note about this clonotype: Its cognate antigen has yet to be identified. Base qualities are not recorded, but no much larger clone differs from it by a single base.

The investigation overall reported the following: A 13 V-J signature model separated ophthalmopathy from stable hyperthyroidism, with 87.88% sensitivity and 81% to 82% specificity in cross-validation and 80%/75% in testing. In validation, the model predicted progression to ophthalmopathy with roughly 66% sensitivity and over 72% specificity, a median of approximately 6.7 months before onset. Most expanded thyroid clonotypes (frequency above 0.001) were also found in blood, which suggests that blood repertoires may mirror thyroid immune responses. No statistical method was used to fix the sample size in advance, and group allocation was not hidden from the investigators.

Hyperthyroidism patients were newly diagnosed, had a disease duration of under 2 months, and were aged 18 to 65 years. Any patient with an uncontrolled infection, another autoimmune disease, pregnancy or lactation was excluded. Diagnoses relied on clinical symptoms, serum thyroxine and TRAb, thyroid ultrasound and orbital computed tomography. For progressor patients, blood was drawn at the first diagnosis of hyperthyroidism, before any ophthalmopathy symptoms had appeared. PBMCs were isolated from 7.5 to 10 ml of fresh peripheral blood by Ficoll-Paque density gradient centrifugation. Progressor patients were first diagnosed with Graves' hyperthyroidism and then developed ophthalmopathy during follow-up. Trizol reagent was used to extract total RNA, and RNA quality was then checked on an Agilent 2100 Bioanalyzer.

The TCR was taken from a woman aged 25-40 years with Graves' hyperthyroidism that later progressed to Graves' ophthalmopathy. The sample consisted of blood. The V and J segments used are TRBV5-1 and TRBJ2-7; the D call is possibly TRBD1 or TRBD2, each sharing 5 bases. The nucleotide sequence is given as TGCGCCAGCAGCGGCAGGACAAGCGGAGCCTACGAGCAGTACTTC. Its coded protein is CASSGRTSGAYEQYF. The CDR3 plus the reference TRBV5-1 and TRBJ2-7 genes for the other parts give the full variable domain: KAGVTQTPRYLIKTRGQQVTLSCSPISGHRSVSWYQQTPGQGLQFLFEYFSETQRNKGNFPGRFSGRQFSNSRSEMNVSTLELGDSALYLCASSGRTSGAYEQYFGPGTRLTVT.